A selection of T cell receptor beta chains follows, all from one sample in a study of T cell changes during pregnancy in multiple sclerosis. Assay used: immunoSEQ multiplex PCR; TCRdb lists only in-frame clones, some missing. Here the sample spans 60,000 or so clones, 93% being singletons. This specimen was CD4+ T cells from peripheral blood mononuclear cells, taken before pregnancy. Source of these receptors: a female donor with multiple sclerosis, enrolled in a pregnancy study. Each CDR3 is given with its conserved first and last residue. The D gene is left open where the match is weak. Some rows have no size entry. The others give once, few or many, or a class for an expanded clone.

CDR3 protein: CASSSQGPGNEKLFF; CDR3 DNA: TGTGCCAGCTCCTCACAGGGACCGGGTAATGAAAAACTGTTTTTT; V gene: TRBV18; D gene: .; clone size: .; J gene: TRBJ1-4
CDR3 protein: CASSLDGLAGGEQFF; CDR3 DNA: TGTGCCAGCAGCTTAGATGGACTAGCGGGTGGCGAGCAGTTCTTC; V gene: TRBV11-3; D gene: TRBD2; clone size: once; J gene: TRBJ2-1
CDR3 protein: CASSLGLTLDTQYF; CDR3 DNA: TGCGCCAGCAGCTTGGGACTAACTCTGGATACGCAGTATTTT; V gene: TRBV5-1; D gene: .; clone size: .; J gene: TRBJ2-3
CDR3 protein: CASSQRTVTGELFF; CDR3 DNA: TGTGCCAGCAGCCAAAGAACTGTGACCGGGGAGCTGTTTTTT; V gene: TRBV14; D gene: .; clone size: .; J gene: TRBJ2-2
CDR3 protein: CASGPLGQGDNEQFF; CDR3 DNA: TGCGCCAGCGGCCCGTTGGGACAGGGGGACAATGAGCAGTTCTTC; V gene: TRBV4-3; D gene: TRBD1; clone size: .; J gene: TRBJ2-1
CDR3 protein: CASSWTSGRNTGELFF; CDR3 DNA: TGTGCCAGCAGCTGGACTAGCGGGAGAAACACCGGGGAGCTGTTTTTT; V gene: TRBV7-2; D gene: TRBD2; clone size: once; J gene: TRBJ2-2
CDR3 protein: CASRTSPGTGTLRQPQHF; CDR3 DNA: TGTGCCAGCCGGACCAGTCCGGGGACAGGGACATTAAGGCAGCCCCAGCATTTT; V gene: TRBV28; D gene: TRBD1; clone size: .; J gene: TRBJ1-5
CDR3 protein: CASSNRVLDEQYF; CDR3 DNA: TGTGCCAGCTCAAACAGGGTTCTGGACGAGCAGTACTTC; V gene: TRBV18; D gene: .; clone size: .; J gene: TRBJ2-7
CDR3 protein: CASSPSASGSSYEQYF; CDR3 DNA: TGTGCCAGCTCACCAAGCGCTAGCGGGAGCTCCTACGAGCAGTACTTC; V gene: TRBV18; D gene: TRBD2; clone size: .; J gene: TRBJ2-7
CDR3 protein: CASSPLSATPANTGELFF; CDR3 DNA: TGTGCCAGCTCACCATTGTCTGCTACGCCGGCGAACACCGGGGAGCTGTTTTTT; V gene: TRBV18; D gene: .; clone size: .; J gene: TRBJ2-2
CDR3 protein: CASSLGTGKDYGYTF; CDR3 DNA: TGTGCCAGCAGCCTCGGGACAGGGAAAGACTATGGCTACACCTTC; V gene: TRBV7-3; D gene: TRBD1; clone size: .; J gene: TRBJ1-2
CDR3 protein: CASGDKRQGVISTDTQYF; CDR3 DNA: TGTGCCAGCGGCGATAAAAGACAGGGCGTTATTAGCACAGATACGCAGTATTTT; V gene: TRBV5-4; D gene: TRBD1; clone size: .; J gene: TRBJ2-3
CDR3 protein: CASSLLYSYEQYF; CDR3 DNA: TGTGCCAGCAGTTTACTGTATAGTTACGAGCAGTACTTC; V gene: TRBV28; D gene: .; clone size: once; J gene: TRBJ2-7
CDR3 protein: CASSIGGVDTEAFF; CDR3 DNA: TGTGCCAGTAGTATAGGCGGGGTGGACACTGAAGCTTTCTTT; V gene: TRBV19; D gene: .; clone size: .; J gene: TRBJ1-1
CDR3 protein: CASSLGLAEFCEQFF; CDR3 DNA: TGTGCCAGCAGCTTAGGGCTAGCGGAGTTTTGTGAGCAGTTCTTC; V gene: TRBV7-6; D gene: TRBD2; clone size: .; J gene: TRBJ2-1
CDR3 protein: CASSGLAANYEQYF; CDR3 DNA: TGTGCCAGTAGCGGACTAGCGGCAAACTACGAGCAGTACTTC; V gene: TRBV19; D gene: TRBD2; clone size: .; J gene: TRBJ2-7
CDR3 protein: CASSSTGGYSGNTIYF; CDR3 DNA: TGTGCCAGCAGCTCGACAGGGGGCTACTCTGGAAACACCATATATTTT; V gene: TRBV5-6; D gene: TRBD1; clone size: .; J gene: TRBJ1-3
CDR3 protein: CASSSDGRTEAFF; CDR3 DNA: TGCGCCAGCAGTTCTGATGGGAGGACTGAAGCTTTCTTT; V gene: TRBV5-1; D gene: .; clone size: .; J gene: TRBJ1-1
CDR3 protein: CASSVRDRGFGANVLTF; CDR3 DNA: TGTGCCAGTAGTGTCCGGGACAGGGGTTTCGGGGCCAACGTCCTGACTTTC; V gene: TRBV19; D gene: TRBD1; clone size: .; J gene: TRBJ2-6
CDR3 protein: CASSLAIGEANEKLFF; CDR3 DNA: TGCGCCAGCAGCTTGGCCATCGGGGAGGCGAATGAAAAACTGTTTTTT; V gene: TRBV5-1; D gene: .; clone size: .; J gene: TRBJ1-4
CDR3 protein: CASSLATYTGELFF; CDR3 DNA: TGTGCCAGCAGCTTAGCAACTTACACCGGGGAGCTGTTTTTT; V gene: TRBV7-2; D gene: .; clone size: .; J gene: TRBJ2-2
CDR3 protein: CASSSGANTEAFF; CDR3 DNA: TGTGCCAGCAGCTCAGGGGCCAACACTGAAGCTTTCTTT; V gene: TRBV7-3; D gene: .; clone size: .; J gene: TRBJ1-1
CDR3 protein: CASRRGEREQFF; CDR3 DNA: TGTGCCAGCCGACGGGGAGAAAGGGAGCAGTTCTTC; V gene: TRBV5-4; D gene: .; clone size: .; J gene: TRBJ2-1
CDR3 protein: CASSQADMGLSSYNEQFF; CDR3 DNA: TGCGCCAGCAGCCAGGCTGACATGGGGCTGAGCTCCTACAATGAGCAGTTCTTC; V gene: TRBV4-1; D gene: .; clone size: .; J gene: TRBJ2-1
CDR3 protein: CASSSGVTNEQFF; CDR3 DNA: TGTGCCAGCAGCTCCGGGGTAACCAATGAGCAGTTCTTC; V gene: TRBV6-1; D gene: .; clone size: .; J gene: TRBJ2-1